The present T cell receptor (beta chain) was sequenced within a study of response to subunit inactivated influenza vaccine. General observations from the study: Seasonal influenza vaccination, on each occasion, was suggested by the authors to recruit few new T cells.

Each CDR3 protein gets one entry after TCRdb re-called the RT-PCR reads with MiXCR. Counted here are roughly 570,000 distinct CDR3 sequences, over 10% occurring once; the ten biggest clones make up around 13%. This clonotype was counted many times. Antigen specificity is unknown. V gave up 6 bases and J gave up 3 bases, with 8 bases separating them. Germline CDR1 reads ENHRY; CDR2 reads SYGVKD. This CDR3 has 12 amino acids. V and J are TRBV10-3 and TRBJ2-5; no definite D call. Here the sequenced sample was PBMCs from blood, taken 45 days after vaccination. The origin of this receptor is a man aged 45-60 years who received an inactivated influenza vaccine. CDR3: CAIRGVEETQYF. CDR3 nucleotide sequence: TGTGCCATCAGGGGTGTTGAAGAGACCCAGTACTTC.